A selection of T cell receptor beta chains follows, all from one sample in a study of cytomegalovirus exposure and HLA in healthy donors. Only in-frame clones appear in the TCRdb table, and some are missing; sequencing was by immunoSEQ multiplex PCR. The data hold about 88,000 clones, with less than 90% observed a single time. Sequenced: PBMCs. These receptors were collected from a woman aged 18-29 years in good health and CMV-seropositive. CDR3s include the opening cysteine and the closing phenylalanine or tryptophan.

TRBJ2-5,TRBV6-1,CASTTGTSVETQYF
TRBJ2-1,TRBV6-5,CASSYQRGGQDEQFF
TRBJ2-7,TRBV30,CAWSPGLPTEQYF
TRBJ2-3,TRBV30,CAWRPAGGYRFSTDTQYF
TRBJ1-6,TRBV5-6,CASSGGTGSESPLHF
TRBJ2-3,TRBV27,CASSLIAPADTQYF
TRBJ1-2,TRBV5-8,CASSLSHIGYTF
TRBJ2-7,TRBV4-1,CASSQELAGGSYEQYF
TRBJ2-6,TRBV4-3,CASSQEDSSSGANVLTF
TRBJ1-6,TRBV6-5,CASSYGTGSSPLHF
TRBJ2-1,TRBV6-5,CASSYSRGAHEQFF
TRBJ1-1,TRBV7-3,CASSPPGNTEAFF
TRBJ2-7,TRBV5-1,CASSSGTGYGYF
TRBJ1-4,TRBV29-1,CSVIKQGSGEKLFF
TRBJ2-7,TRBV5-1,CASRWGVGSDLHYEQYF
TRBJ2-1,TRBV7-9,CASSPDRGGNEQFF
TRBJ1-5,TRBV30,CAWSVRGGAQPQHF
TRBJ1-3,TRBV18,CASSPTESSGNTIYF
TRBJ2-2,TRBV15,CATSRDGLIAGGRTGELFF
TRBJ2-5,TRBV7-6,CASSPDRVQETQYF
TRBJ2-1,TRBV5-4,CASSSWQGGYNEQFF
TRBJ1-2,TRBV18,CASSPGQRANYGYTF
TRBJ1-5,TRBV30,CAWSRRGSFQPQHF